This T cell receptor beta chain was sequenced in a study of vaccination effects on CD4 cells after COVID-19. Unmatched junction bases numbered 7, after V lost 0 bases and J lost 1 base. CDR3 length: 16 amino acids. Germline V lookup: CDR1 GTSNPN, CDR2 SVGIG (reference sequence). For this clone: Its target is unknown.

The table came from immunoSEQ multiplex PCR; TCRdb's copy has only in-frame clones and leaves some out. The repertoire holds over 60,000 clones, with roughly 81% as singletons. Study-wide results and limits: Few convalescent patients, and no early post-infection timepoints, were available to the study.

ViraFEST expansion of antigen-specific CD4+ T cells with viral peptide pools preceded sequencing. CD4+ T cells were isolated after around 10 days of culture. Either the mRNA-1273 or the BNT162b2 vaccine was given to participants as two doses. No vaccinee had earlier SARS-CoV-2 infection, and nucleocapsid antibodies were negative. Each well held some 2 million PBMC cultured with 7.5 to 10 ug/ml peptides and 8 to 10 IU/ml IL-2. The V call is TRBV30, the J call TRBJ2-5, with 8 bases lining up with TRBD2. This receptor was obtained from a human donor who received a COVID-19 vaccine. The sequenced sample was CD4+ T cells from PBMCs cultured with HCoV-229E spike peptides, obtained after COVID-19 vaccination. The CDR3 DNA follows: TGTGCCTGGAGTGTCTGGAGGCGGGGGGTCCAAGAGACCCAGTACTTC. The encoded protein is CAWSVWRRGVQETQYF.